This T cell receptor beta chain was captured by sequencing in a study of cytomegalovirus exposure and HLA in healthy donors (dated by TCRdb to about 2017). Looking at the study overall: An earlier analysis of 587 of the donors reported 276 Gb of sequence data and about 120 million unique TCR beta sequences obtained from approximately 180 million T cells. Roughly 300 gigabases of sequencing data and roughly 81 million unique TCR sequences made up an early release that covered roughly 670 HLA-typed donors. Among the roughly 380 genotyped donors, approximately 77% belonged to the genetic ancestry cluster associated with self-reported Caucasian donors. The study aimed to test whether cataloging public T cell receptors could reveal signatures of past pathogen exposure. The study profiled the T cell repertoires of under 700 subjects by immunosequencing and related them to cytomegalovirus serostatus. Along with the roughly 670-subject first cohort, a separate validation cohort of about 110 different subjects was used. High-throughput TCR immunosequencing, statistical association of individual TCRs with disease status, and machine learning were combined to predict cytomegalovirus infection status. A later analysis re-examined previously published TCR beta repertoires from more than 600 donors and added high-resolution HLA genotyping to investigate patterns of TCR occurrence. In the later analysis, no new phenotypic data were used to find candidate immune exposures; instead, reliance was placed on TCR beta sequences and their occurrence across donors. In an earlier analysis of roughly 600 of the donors, high-throughput TCR beta sequencing was used to judge whether each TCR beta V gene segment behaved as functional or pseudogenic. Alongside the repertoire data, information on donor age, sex, ethnicity and CMV serostatus was compiled. In a later genetic analysis, genome-wide SNP genotypes for about 55% of the roughly 700 donors were used, and that subset was treated as a discovery cohort. All discovery cohort repertoires had been generated using a single sequencing platform. Class I and class II HLA loci were covered by the typing at four-digit resolution. The number of typed donors differed by locus: about 620-640 for A, B, C, DRB1 and DQB1; 522 for DQA1; approximately 610 for DPA1; and some 470 for DPB1. Roughly five DR-DQ haplotypes were treated as single units for association and clustering because of strong linkage in the cohort. On average, around 240,000 unique TCR beta nucleotide sequences were sequenced per donor among about 400 genotyped donors of the cohort, with approximately 18% of those sequences being non-productive. Overall results and qualifications from the work: In the study, about 150 TCR beta chains were listed as associated with cytomegalovirus. In a later analysis, TCR association rates were found to vary across HLA loci, with the most associated TCRs seen for DRB1 alleles and the fewest for HLA-C alleles. In a later analysis, HLA-associated TCR beta chains were found to be more clonally expanded and to have lower generation probabilities than equally common non-associated chains. A later analysis associated roughly 17,000 TCR beta sequences with specific HLA alleles at a false discovery rate of 0.05. A further reported finding was that TCR beta sequences accurately predicted the HLA-A and HLA-B alleles for most subjects in the first cohort. In an earlier analysis of around 600 of the donors, most TCR beta V segments appeared in productive rearrangements about 87% or about 30% of the time, broadly matching IMGT annotations. Most CMV-associated TCR beta chains appeared to be HLA-restricted in a later analysis, and the HLA associations seemed to be driven largely by CMV exposure. Sequencing depth was assumed to be roughly uniform across donors in the presence/absence analyses, though that assumption may not hold. The sequencing pipeline was judged likely to have produced a cluster of highly shared sequence variants as a technical artifact. Compared with the 666-donor mean, donors in an Asian-associated ancestry cluster had fewer N-insertions in productive TCRs, according to a later genetic analysis. In both the original and validation cohorts, the classifier was reported to diagnose cytomegalovirus status with high specificity and sensitivity. Correlated functional status among segregating V segments might reflect linkage disequilibrium, but an unknown experimental factor could not be ruled out. The 87-base-pair reads could not distinguish some IMGT-functional V segments, including TRBV6-2 and TRBV6-3, so those segments were excluded. CMV serostatus was the only immune exposure information available for the cohort. When HLA alleles, especially DR and DQ, strongly co-occurred, TCR associations were difficult to assign to individual alleles. An association between a missense DCLRE1C variant and V-gene and J-gene trimming of TCR beta chains was found in a later genetic analysis and replicated in an independent cohort. According to the authors, the approach could potentially be generalized to other disease states and immunological phenotypes. Only TCR beta chains were sequenced in this cohort, and the absence of alpha or paired-chain data limited detectable features. According to a later analysis, parvovirus B19, influenza, CMV and Epstein-Barr virus appeared linked to several top co-occurrence clusters. Because counts were too low, 15 to 20 rarely observed V segments, including chromosome 9 orphons, were left out of the earlier analysis of 587 of the donors. Most TCR sequences were seen in very few donors, while some public TCRs were found in many individuals. In vitro tests confirmed that three of the cytomegalovirus-associated TCR beta chains recognize cytomegalovirus antigens. Because HLA typing was missing for some donors at each locus, association tests included only the typed subset.

In total, approximately 610 healthy bone marrow donors made up the cohort. At the time of sampling, every cohort member was nominally healthy, though immune exposures that went unrecorded were likely present. The donor was CMV seronegative and was included in the group of about 350 seronegative cohort members. A peripheral blood sample was provided by each donor, and peripheral blood mononuclear cells were used for TCR beta sequencing. The Qiagen DNeasy Blood Extraction Kit was used to extract genomic DNA from the blood cell samples. From its cysteine to its phenylalanine, the CDR3 spans 15 amino acids. CDR3 DNA only is kept here, 45 bases in frame from base 1. V lost 0 bases and J lost 2 bases, and the count of bases not matched to a germline gene is 3. According to the germline V gene (reference sequence), CDR1 reads SEHNR and CDR2 reads FQNEAQ. For this clone: Its cognate antigen has yet to be identified. Within one base of it there is no much larger clone, and no base qualities were kept.

The library was built by means of the immunoSEQ multiplex PCR assay. For the multiplex PCR, a mixture combining 60 forward primers for TCR Vbeta segments and 13 reverse primers for TCR Jbeta segments was used. A multiplex PCR assay on genomic DNA amplified the CDR3 region of rearranged TCR beta genes. Amplified TCR beta libraries were sequenced as 87-base-pair reads on the Illumina HiSeq System. Turning to the authors' computational methods: A later analysis tallied around 87 million unique TCR beta chains across the approximately 670 repertoires, and roughly 11 million of those chains were shared by two or more donors. A nearest-neighbor algorithm error-corrected the raw reads and collapsed the reads into unique sequences, merging closely related sequences to remove PCR and sequencing errors. CDR3 sequences were aligned to IMGT reference sequences to assign V, D and J gene segments. For a sequence to be retained, at least a six-nucleotide match to both a V gene segment and a J gene segment was required. A rearrangement counted as productive if the CDR3 had no stop codons and remained in frame with V and J, and every other rearrangement counted as non-productive. CDR3 was defined by IMGT convention, running from the second conserved V-encoded cysteine to the conserved J-encoded phenylalanine. The earlier analysis of some 580 of the donors excluded any sequence lacking an unambiguous match to a single V gene segment. In an earlier analysis of several hundred of the donors, V segments were called functional above 56.7% productive rearrangements and were called segregating when the between-donor standard deviation exceeded 5%. A statistical classification framework was built for diagnosing cytomegalovirus status from the catalog of TCR beta chain sequences. V and J gene assignment, in a later analysis, came from comparing TCR nucleotide sequences with IMGT/GENE-DB human TR gene sequences. Using the TCRdist pipeline, a later analysis assigned CDR3 sequences along with most-parsimonious VDJ recombination scenarios. In a later analysis, each TCR beta chain was defined by its CDR3 amino acid sequence together with its V-gene family, and reads lacking a unique V-gene family were excluded. As a way to deal with suspected cross-contamination and a sequencing artifact, a later analysis dropped hundreds of nucleotide sequences that were highly shared and had low generation probability. A later analysis calculated a clonal expansion index for each public chain from normalized within-repertoire ranks of inferred template counts. A later analysis computed generation probabilities with a VDJ recombination model fitted to out-of-frame rearrangements, and checked the results against IGoR. In a later analysis, hypergeometric tests were used to score TCR-TCR, TCR-HLA and TCR-CMV co-occurrence, with a repertoire-size bias correction applied to TCR pairs. To estimate false discovery rates, a later analysis permuted the HLA or CMV assignments 20 times. In a later analysis, co-occurring TCRs were grouped with DBSCAN, and TCRdist sequence similarity was added when clustering was performed within HLA-allele-positive subsets. Repertoires with fewer than 30,000 or more than 120,000 public chains, plus five repertoires with anomalous nucleotide sharing, were excluded from co-occurrence clustering. The table comes from immuneACCESS by way of TCRdb, which keeps in-frame sequences with V and J called. Part of the clones is missing from these tables; in studies checked, under half for an unresolved V gene and the rest for unknown reasons. That table is the source of V, J and clone size, and D and trimming were worked out from the DNA. Present in this sample are about 96,000 clones, 55% to 75% of which were seen just once. In total, the top ten clones hold approximately 3% of the sample.

Here the chain combines TRBV7-9 and TRBJ2-5, with 7 bases matching TRBD2. This receptor was taken from a man in his 60s in good health and CMV-seronegative. The specimen was PBMCs. The nucleotide sequence is given as TGTGCCAGCAGCTTAGCCGGGGGACTACAAGAGACCCAGTACTTC. This translates into CASSLAGGLQETQYF. The CDR3, completed at both ends by the reference TRBV7-9 and TRBJ2-5 genes, gives the full variable domain DTGVSQNPRHKITKRGQNVTFRCDPISEHNRLYWYRQTLGQGPEFLTYFQNEAQLEKSRLLSDRFSAERPKGSFSTLEIQRTEQGDSAMYLCASSLAGGLQETQYFGPGTRLLVL.